The 28 T cell receptor beta chains in this list originate from one sample, sequenced in a study of cytomegalovirus exposure and HLA in healthy donors. In the PCR, 60 Vbeta and 13 Jbeta primers were used. Assay: immunoSEQ multiplex PCR; the TCRdb copy retains only in-frame clones and omits some. The repertoire holds 110,000 to 150,000 clones, with over 8% as singletons. Sequenced: PBMCs. The receptors derive from a male donor in good health and CMV-seronegative.

The rearrangement links TRBV7-9 to TRBJ2-1, with 10 nucleotides matching TRBD1. Germline CDR1 SEHNR, CDR2 FQNEAQ (reference sequence). The CDR3 has 15 amino acids. Losses at the gene ends were 4 bases for V and 3 bases for J; bases not matched to a gene: 3. As DNA, the CDR3 is TGTGCCAGCAGCTCCCGGGACAGGGGCTACAATGAGCAGTTCTTC. Protein sequence: CASSSRDRGYNEQFF.

This clone was observed a few times. This sequence joins TRBV28 and TRBJ1-2; 8 positions agree with TRBD1. Trimming cost V 6 bases and J 2 bases; bases outside gene matches: 5. This CDR3 spans 14 amino acids. Germline CDR1 MDHEN, CDR2 SYDVKM. The DNA for the CDR3 is TGTGCCAGCAGCACTAGGACAGGGAACTATGGCTACACCTTC. It codes for CASSTRTGNYGYTF.

The J gene is TRBJ2-7, the V gene TRBV27; D gene unclear. Germline V gene lookup returns CDR1 MNHEY and CDR2 SMNVEV (reference sequence). The CDR3 length is 14 residues. The V and J ends lost 0 bases and 6 bases respectively, with 12 bases between them. The CDR3 coding sequence is TGTGCCAGCAGTTTATCGAGGTATGGATCCGAGCAGTACTTC. Translated: CASSLSRYGSEQYF.

This clone turned up a few times. V usage is TRBV4-3 and J usage is TRBJ2-6; TRBD1 matches at 7 bases. The V gene end was trimmed by 7 bases and the J gene end by 0 bases; junction bases not matched to a gene: 12. From germline, CDR1 is LGHNA and CDR2 YSLEER. There are 18 residues in the CDR3. The CDR3 loop is CASTTRAGGRSGANVLTF. DNA for the CDR3: TGCGCCAGCACTACCCGGGCAGGGGGTCGCTCTGGGGCCAACGTCCTGACTTTC.

The chain combines TRBV18 with TRBJ2-2, with D possibly matching TRBD1 (6 bases). Trimming cost V 4 bases and J 0 bases, with 12 bases left between them. This CDR3 comprises 16 residues. Germline loops: CDR1 KGHSH, CDR2 LQKENI. The CDR3 reads CASSRGRTPNTGELFF. The CDR3 nucleotides read TGTGCCAGCTCACGGGGGCGGACTCCGAACACCGGGGAGCTGTTTTTT.

The sample holds a few counts of this clone. The V gene is TRBV7-2, the J gene TRBJ1-1; D is uncertain. Trimming removed 5 bases from V and 4 bases from J, with 8 bases in between. The CDR3 is 12 amino acids. From germline, CDR1 is SGHTA and CDR2 FQGNSA. The CDR3 spells CASSLSATEAFF. CDR3 in DNA: TGTGCCAGCAGCCTAAGTGCCACTGAAGCTTTCTTT.

This clone was counted only a few times. V usage is TRBV2 and J usage is TRBJ1-6; TRBD1 aligns across 8 bases. V lost 6 bases to trimming and J lost 12 bases; unmatched junction nucleotides: 13. There are 15 residues in the CDR3. CDR1 is SNHLY, CDR2 FYNNEI, per germline. The CDR3 protein is CASSVGTGGHQPLHF. In nucleotides, the CDR3 is TGTGCCAGCAGCGTCGGGACAGGTGGCCATCAACCCCTCCACTTT. Complete variable domain (other parts from reference TRBV2 and TRBJ1-6): EPEVTQTPSHQVTQMGQEVILRCVPISNHLYFYWYRQILGQKVEFLVSFYNNEISEKSEIFDDQFSVERPDGSNFTLKIRSTKLEDSAMYFCASSVGTGGHQPLHFGNGTRLTVT.

The chain combines TRBV28 with TRBJ1-2; the D gene is possibly TRBD1 (5 bases). The CDR3 runs to 19 residues. The V and J ends lost 5 bases and 2 bases respectively, with 27 bases between them. CDR1 and CDR2 (germline): MDHEN, SYDVKM. CDR3 DNA sequence: TGTGCCAGCAGTGGGGTCTCGTGGCCGACAGAAACTGTAAACTATGGCTACACCTTC. This gives the protein CASSGVSWPTETVNYGYTF.

The rearrangement uses TRBV6-5 and TRBJ2-7; 8 bases line up with TRBD2. Germline CDR1 MNHEY, CDR2 SVGAGI. The CDR3 loop spans 14 amino acids. The ends lost 3 bases at V and 7 bases at J; junction bases unmatched: 8. CDR3 bases: TGTGCCAGCAGTTATAAAGCGGGGGCATCGGAGCAGTACTTC. This translates into CASSYKAGASEQYF.

V usage is TRBV5-6 and J usage is TRBJ1-2, with 12 nucleotides matching TRBD1. Germline V gene data show CDR1 as SGHDT and CDR2 as YYEEEE. V lost 3 bases, J lost 3 bases, and 3 bases stayed unmatched. This CDR3 has 15 residues. This CDR3 reads CASSSGTGGYYGYTF. CDR3 nucleotides: TGTGCCAGCAGCTCTGGGACAGGGGGCTACTATGGCTACACCTTC. The full variable domain, rest sourced from reference TRBV5-6 and TRBJ1-2, is DAGVTQSPTHLIKTRGQQVTLRCSPKSGHDTVSWYQQALGQGPQFIFQYYEEEERQRGNFPDRFSGHQFPNYSSELNVNALLLGDSALYLCASSSGTGGYYGYTFGSGTRLTVV.

This clone was detected a few times. This chain joins TRBV15 and TRBJ2-2; 7 nucleotides match TRBD2. Germline V gene data show CDR1 as LNHNV and CDR2 as YYDKDF (reference sequence). This CDR3 is built from 18 residues. V lost 0 bases to trimming and J lost 2 bases; unmatched junction nucleotides: 9. The CDR3 reads CATSRDQSASGNTGELFF. CDR3 bases: TGTGCCACCAGCAGAGATCAAAGTGCTAGCGGAAACACCGGGGAGCTGTTTTTT.

V is TRBV28 and J is TRBJ2-3; D gene unclear. The CDR3 totals 12 residues. Germline CDR1 is MDHEN and CDR2 is SYDVKM. The V and J ends lost 4 bases and 6 bases respectively, with 8 bases between them. The CDR3 nucleotides read TGTGCCAGCAGTTCCCCCGCGGATACGCAGTATTTT. It codes for CASSSPADTQYF.

This clone was picked up a small number of times. The V call is TRBV9, the J call TRBJ1-1, with D tentatively TRBD1 (6 bases). The germline V and J ends were trimmed by 2 bases and 5 bases, with 16 bases remaining between them. Germline CDR1 is SGDLS and CDR2 is YYNGEE. This CDR3 contains 15 residues. As DNA, the CDR3 is TGTGCCAGCAGCGTGGGGGGGGGCGCTAGGACTGAAGCTTTCTTT. Protein: CASSVGGGARTEAFF.

In its sample, this clone was seen a few times. The chain combines TRBV13 with TRBJ2-7, with D possibly being TRBD2 (7 bases). V was cut by 1 base and J by 2 bases, with 21 bases left in between. This CDR3 has 18 amino acids. CDR1 is PRHDT and CDR2 is FYEKMQ in the germline V gene (reference sequence). Written as DNA, the CDR3 is TGTGCCAGCAGCTTAGACGGGGGGCCGGTCGAAGGGACCTACGAGCAGTACTTC. Translating it yields CASSLDGGPVEGTYEQYF.

This chain uses TRBV7-2 with TRBJ1-6, with D uncertain. This CDR3 region has 13 residues. Trimming took off 9 bases at V and 7 bases at J, with 13 bases between the two ends. The V gene's germline CDR1 is SGHTA and CDR2 FQGNSA. CDR3 sequence: CASETEPNSPLHF. CDR3 nucleotide sequence: TGTGCCAGTGAAACGGAGCCGAATTCACCCCTCCACTTT.

The chain has TRBV29-1 and TRBJ2-3; D might be TRBD2 (5 bases). Per the germline V gene, CDR1 is SQVTM and CDR2 is ANQGSEA. Trimming removed 5 bases from V and 6 bases from J, with 15 bases in between. This CDR3 comprises 13 residues. CDR3 sequence reads: CSVRGFSKDTQYF. The CDR3 DNA sequence: TGCAGCGTTCGAGGGTTCAGTAAGGATACGCAGTATTTT.

This chain connects TRBV19 to TRBJ1-5; D possibly corresponds to TRBD1 (5 bases). CDR1 LNHDA and CDR2 SQIVND come from the germline V gene (reference sequence). V shed 7 bases and J shed 4 bases, with 11 bases lying between them. The CDR3 has 13 amino acids. The CDR3 region is CASNGGGNQPQHF. CDR3 DNA sequence: TGTGCCAGTAATGGGGGAGGTAATCAGCCCCAGCATTTT.

For this clone: One end of the junction fails to match germline, which may point to a read error. The chain combines TRBV7-2 with TRBJ2-3, with a tentative D call TRBD2 (5 bases). Germline assignment: CDR1 SGHTA and CDR2 FQGNSA. The length of the CDR3 is 14 residues. The CDR3 DNA reads as TGTGCCAGCAGGTTAGGCGGGAGCACAGATACGCAGTATTTT. Translating gives CASRLGGSTDTQYF.

This clone has only a few counts. This chain uses TRBV28 with TRBJ1-1, with D unclear. Germline assignment: CDR1 MDHEN and CDR2 SYDVKM. This CDR3 contains 11 residues. V was clipped by 6 bases and J by 7 bases, with 9 bases between them. The CDR3 DNA reads TGTGCCAGCAGCCCAGACTTTGAAGCTTTCTTT. This translates into CASSPDFEAFF.

This clone showed up just a few times. The V call is TRBV5-1, the J call TRBJ2-1; 8 nucleotides agree with TRBD2. The CDR3 extends over 14 amino acids. Germline CDR1 SGHRS, CDR2 YFSETQ. V was pared by 2 bases and J by 7 bases, with 5 bases of the junction left unmatched. CDR3 DNA: TGCGCCAGCAGCTTTCTAGCGGGTAGGAATGAGCAGTTCTTC. Amino acid sequence: CASSFLAGRNEQFF.

The gene calls are TRBV5-1 and TRBJ2-3; TRBD1 matches 7 bases. CDR1 SGHRS and CDR2 YFSETQ come from the germline V gene. Trimming took 1 base from V and 3 from J; bases not matched to a gene: 5. This CDR3 spans 15 amino acids. CDR3 residues: CASSLMGQITDTQYF. CDR3 DNA sequence: TGCGCCAGCAGCTTGATGGGACAGATAACAGATACGCAGTATTTT.

The CDR3 sequence is CSVDSGSVAGGKYNEQFF. As DNA, the CDR3 is TGCAGCGTTGATAGTGGTAGTGTAGCGGGAGGGAAATACAATGAGCAGTTCTTC. The V gene is TRBV29-1, the J gene TRBJ2-1; the match to TRBD2 covers 11 bases. There are 18 residues in the CDR3. Looked up from germline, CDR1 is SQVTM and CDR2 is ANQGSEA. V shed 3 bases, J shed 4 bases, and the junction held 14 bases outside the gene matches.

The sample holds a few counts of this clone. The gene calls are TRBV6-1 and TRBJ2-5; the D gene is possibly TRBD1 (6 bases). The end of the DNA fits TRBJ2-7 better, so the J call may be wrong. This CDR3 region has 15 residues. Germline V gene lookup returns CDR1 MNHNS and CDR2 SASEGT. This CDR3 reads CASSEVRGQPYEQYF. CDR3 DNA sequence: TGTGCCAGCAGTGAAGTAAGAGGACAGCCCTACGAGCAGTACTTC.

The chain employs TRBV5-4 and TRBJ1-4; D gene uncertain. Germline lookup yields CDR1 SGHNT and CDR2 YYREEE (reference sequence). Between the trimmed V and J ends, which lost 1 base and 3 bases, there was a span of 4 bases. The CDR3 totals 13 residues. CDR3 sequence (DNA): TGTGCCAGCAGCTTGCGCGCTAATGAAAAACTGTTTTTT. Amino acid sequence: CASSLRANEKLFF.

The V call is TRBV10-3, the J call TRBJ1-2; TRBD1 aligns across 7 bases. J gave up 7 bases and V 0 bases, and 8 bases lay outside the gene matches. Per the germline V gene, CDR1 is ENHRY and CDR2 is SYGVKD. The CDR3 is 15 residues long. In DNA, the CDR3 is TGTGCCATCAGTGAGTCCCCGACAGGGAGAGGTGGCTACACCTTC. It yields the protein CAISESPTGRGGYTF.

This clone was found a few times. V and J are TRBV2 and TRBJ1-5; 8 bases line up with TRBD1. The trim removed 6 bases at V and 6 bases at J, leaving 10 bases unmatched. Germline lookup yields CDR1 SNHLY and CDR2 FYNNEI. CDR3 length: 15 residues. The CDR3 loop reads CASSSDREKSQPQHF. The CDR3 nucleotides read TGTGCCAGCAGCTCGGACAGGGAAAAAAGTCAGCCCCAGCATTTT.

This rearrangement joins TRBV28 to TRBJ2-5, with 7 positions matching TRBD1. This CDR3 region has 13 residues. V gave up 3 bases and J gave up 7 bases; unmatched junction bases: 5. Germline lookup yields CDR1 MDHEN and CDR2 SYDVKM. As DNA, the CDR3 is TGTGCCAGCAGTTTGACAGGGAAAGTGACCCAGTACTTC. As protein: CASSLTGKVTQYF.

The chain carries TRBV4-3 and TRBJ2-2; 9 bases are shared with TRBD1. Germline lookup yields CDR1 LGHNA and CDR2 YSLEER. The CDR3 runs 15 residues. V was pared by 4 bases and J by 5 bases, with 5 bases of the junction left unmatched. CDR3: CASSLRDRETGELFF. CDR3 nucleotide sequence: TGCGCCAGCAGCCTGCGGGACAGGGAAACCGGGGAGCTGTTTTTT.